The entry that follows covers one T cell receptor (beta chain) sequence. MiXCR, applied by TCRdb to the 5' RACE reads, yields one record per CDR3 protein. The sample holds over 30,000 distinct CDR3 sequences; approximately 8% are singletons and the top ten take roughly 12%. The data were obtained in a study of early T cells in non-severe SARS-CoV-2 infection. This CDR3 contains 15 residues. V gave up 5 bases and J gave up 6 bases; unmatched junction bases: 10. Germline CDR1 reads LGHDT; CDR2 reads YNNKEL (reference sequence). The source was whole blood, collected at baseline. This chain uses TRBV3-1 with TRBJ1-1; TRBD1 aligns across 9 bases. The clonotype was recovered from an adult who was a healthcare worker with PCR-confirmed SARS-CoV-2 infection or an uninfected control (not recorded which). Here the CDR3 DNA reads TGTGCCAGCAGCGAACAACCCGGGACAGGGTCTGAAGCTTTCTTT. This gives the protein CASSEQPGTGSEAFF.